This T cell receptor beta chain was captured in a study of T cells in Graves' hyperthyroidism and ophthalmopathy. Findings and caveats of the study: Expanded thyroid clonotypes (above 0.001) were mostly also found in blood. The model's output predicted ophthalmopathy at a median of about 6.5 months prior to onset.

The CDR3 has 15 residues. Per the germline V gene, CDR1 is SGHRS and CDR2 is YFSETQ. The V and J ends lost 3 bases and 3 bases respectively, with 15 bases between them. Regions amplified from RNA transcripts were the TCR beta CDR3 regions. Using the HTBI primer set, a first-round RT-PCR was run on the TCR CDR3. TCRdb fed the multiplex PCR reads into MiXCR, producing one record per CDR3 protein. This table has approximately 620,000 distinct CDR3 sequences, about 16% appearing once. This clonotype was observed a few times. Its antigen remains unknown. The chain is built from TRBV5-1 and TRBJ2-5, with D perhaps TRBD1 (8 bases). Material for sequencing was blood. The sequence derives from a middle-aged woman with Graves' ophthalmopathy. The chain's CDR3 is CASSWRTGREETQYF. The DNA of the CDR3 is TGCGCCAGCAGCTGGAGGACAGGGAGGGAAGAGACCCAGTACTTC.